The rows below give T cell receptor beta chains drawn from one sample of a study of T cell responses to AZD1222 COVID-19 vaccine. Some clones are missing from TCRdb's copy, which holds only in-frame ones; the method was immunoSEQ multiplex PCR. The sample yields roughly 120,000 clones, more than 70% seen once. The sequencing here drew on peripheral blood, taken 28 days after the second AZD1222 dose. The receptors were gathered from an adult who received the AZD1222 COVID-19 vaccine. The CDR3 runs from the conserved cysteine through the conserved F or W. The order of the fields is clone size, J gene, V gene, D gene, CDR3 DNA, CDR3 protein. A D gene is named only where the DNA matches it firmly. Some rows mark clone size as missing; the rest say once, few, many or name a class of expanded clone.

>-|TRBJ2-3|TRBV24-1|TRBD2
TGTGCCACCAGTGAGGCTACTAGCGGGGTCACAGATACGCAGTATTTT
CATSEATSGVTDTQYF
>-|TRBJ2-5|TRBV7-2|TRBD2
TGTGCCAGCAGCTCTAGACTAGCGGGGGGCTGGGAGACCCAGTACTTC
CASSSRLAGGWETQYF
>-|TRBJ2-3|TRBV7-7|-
TGTGCCAGCAGCTTAGAAGGGTACAGCACAGATACGCAGTATTTT
CASSLEGYSTDTQYF
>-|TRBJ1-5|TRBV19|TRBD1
TGTGCCAGTAGTAACGAGGGCCAGGGGGCAACTCAGCCCCAGCATTTT
CASSNEGQGATQPQHF
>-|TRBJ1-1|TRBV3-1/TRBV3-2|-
TGTGCCAGCAGCCAAGTCCAACGCATGGAGAACACTGAAGCTTTCTTT
CASSQVQRMENTEAFF
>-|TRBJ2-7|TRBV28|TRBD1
TGTGCCAGCAGATCTCCCGGGACAGGGGGAGCGTACGAGCAGTACTTC
CASRSPGTGGAYEQYF
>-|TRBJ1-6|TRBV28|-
TGTGCCACCGGCTCGACCGGCAGAACCCTCCACTTT
CATGSTGRTLHF
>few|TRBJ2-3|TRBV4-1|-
TGCGCCAGCAGGAGTCCGGGGGCAGATACGCAGTATTTT
CASRSPGADTQYF
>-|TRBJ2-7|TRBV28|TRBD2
TGTGCCAGCAGTTTTAGCGGGGGAGCCTACGAGCAGTACTTC
CASSFSGGAYEQYF
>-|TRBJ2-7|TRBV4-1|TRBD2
TGCGCCAGCAGCCAAGATTCGCAGCGGGGGAGCAACGAGCAGTACTTC
CASSQDSQRGSNEQYF
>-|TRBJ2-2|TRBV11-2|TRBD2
TGTGCCAGCAGCTTAGGTGTTAGCGGGGGGGTTCAGAACACCGGGGAGCTGTTTTTT
CASSLGVSGGVQNTGELFF
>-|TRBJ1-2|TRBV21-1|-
TGTGCCAGCAGCAAAGGGGGAAGCTATGGCTACACCTTC
CASSKGGSYGYTF
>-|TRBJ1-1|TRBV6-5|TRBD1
TGTGCCAGCATCAAAGGCTGGACAGGGGGCACTGAAGCTTTCTTT
CASIKGWTGGTEAFF
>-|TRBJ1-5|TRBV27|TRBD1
TGTGCCAGCAGTCCCACAGGGGCGGGTTATAGCAATCAGCCCCAGCATTTT
CASSPTGAGYSNQPQHF
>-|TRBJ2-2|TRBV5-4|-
TGTGCCAGCAGCTTGCGGAGACAGACTAACACCGGGGAGCTGTTTTTT
CASSLRRQTNTGELFF
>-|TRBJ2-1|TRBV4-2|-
TGTGCCAGCAGCCAAACCCTTCGGACCTCATACAATGAGCAGTTCTTC
CASSQTLRTSYNEQFF
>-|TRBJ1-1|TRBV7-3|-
TGTGCCAGCAGTCAGGGAGGTGAAGCTTTCTTT
CASSQGGEAFF
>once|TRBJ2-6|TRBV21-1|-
TGTGCCAGCAGCAAAAGGGAAAGCTCTGGGGCCAACGTCCTGACTTTC
CASSKRESSGANVLTF
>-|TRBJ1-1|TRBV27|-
TGTGCCAGCAGTTTCGGGGGGCCCGGCACTGAAGCTTTCTTT
CASSFGGPGTEAFF
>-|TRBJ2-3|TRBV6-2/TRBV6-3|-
TGTGCCAGCAGTTCGGTCGTAGATACGCAGTATTTT
CASSSVVDTQYF
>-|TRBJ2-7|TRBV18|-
TGTGCCAGCTCACCACGGGGGGACTCCTACGAGCAGTACTTC
CASSPRGDSYEQYF
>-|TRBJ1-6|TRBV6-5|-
TGTGCCAGCAGTTCCGCTTTGAGCTCCAATAATTCACCCCTCCACTTT
CASSSALSSNNSPLHF
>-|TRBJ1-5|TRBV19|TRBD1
TGTGCCAGTGATCCCCAGGGGGATCAGCCCCAGCATTTT
CASDPQGDQPQHF
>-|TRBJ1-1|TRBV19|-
TGTGCCAGTAGTACCACAGCTCTGAACACTGAAGCTTTCTTT
CASSTTALNTEAFF
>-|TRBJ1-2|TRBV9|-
TGTGCCAGCAGCGCCCACAGGGATACCTATGGCTACACCTTC
CASSAHRDTYGYTF
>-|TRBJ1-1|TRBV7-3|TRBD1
TGTGCCAGCAGCTTGGACAGGGGCACTGAAGCTTTCTTT
CASSLDRGTEAFF
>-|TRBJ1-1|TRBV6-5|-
TGTGCCAGCGTGCGGCGCACTGAAGCTTTCTTT
CASVRRTEAFF
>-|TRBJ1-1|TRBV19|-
TGTGCCAGTACCACAACAGGGTTTGCTGAAGCTTTCTTT
CASTTTGFAEAFF
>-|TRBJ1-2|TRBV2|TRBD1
TGTGCCAGCAGCTCGGGACAGGGCTATGGCTACACCTTC
CASSSGQGYGYTF
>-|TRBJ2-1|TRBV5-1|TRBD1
TGCGCCAGCAGACCGGACAGGGGGTACAATGAGCAGTTCTTC
CASRPDRGYNEQFF
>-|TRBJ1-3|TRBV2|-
TGTGCCAGCAGCGCAAATGGAGGGTGGGCCGCAGATTTGGGAAACACCATATATTTT
CASSANGGWAADLGNTIYF
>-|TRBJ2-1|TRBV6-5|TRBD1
TGTGCCAGCATGAGGGGACAGGGCGATGAGCAGTTCTTC
CASMRGQGDEQFF
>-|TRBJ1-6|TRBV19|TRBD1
TGTGCCAGTAGCTCTTGGGGACAGTATAATTCACCCCTCCACTTT
CASSSWGQYNSPLHF
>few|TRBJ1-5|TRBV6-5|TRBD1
TGTGCCAGCAGGACGGACAGGGGCAATCAGCCCCAGCATTTT
CASRTDRGNQPQHF
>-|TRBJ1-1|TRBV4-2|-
TGTGCCAGCAGCCGGGGGGTCATGAACACTGAAGCTTTCTTT
CASSRGVMNTEAFF
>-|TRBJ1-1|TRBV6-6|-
TGTGCCACCAGCCCAAACACTGAAGCTTTCTTT
CATSPNTEAFF
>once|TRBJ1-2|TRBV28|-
TGTGCCAGCAGGGAACAGGGTTCGGCCTATGGCTACACCTTC
CASREQGSAYGYTF
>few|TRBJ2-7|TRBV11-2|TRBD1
TGTGCCAGCAGCCGTGGGACAGGGGCTTTCTACGAGCAGTACTTC
CASSRGTGAFYEQYF
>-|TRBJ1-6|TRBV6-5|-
TGTGCCAGCAGTTACTCACAGGCCTATAATTCACCCCTCCACTTT
CASSYSQAYNSPLHF
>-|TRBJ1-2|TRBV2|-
TGTGCCAGCAGTGAGTTAGGAACCTATGGCTACACCTTC
CASSELGTYGYTF
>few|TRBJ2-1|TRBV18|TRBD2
TGTGCCAGTTCCGGACTAGCGGGGGGGCCGGGCAATGAGCAGTTCTTC
CASSGLAGGPGNEQFF
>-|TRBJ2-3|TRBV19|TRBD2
TGTGCCAGTAATCAGCGGGACTATGCTAGCACAGATACGCAGTATTTT
CASNQRDYASTDTQYF
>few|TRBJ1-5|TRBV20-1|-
TGCAGTGCTAGTCACGGGGGCAATCAGCCCCAGCATTTT
CSASHGGNQPQHF
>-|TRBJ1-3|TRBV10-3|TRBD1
TGTGCCATCAGTGAGGGGACAGGGCAATCTGGAAACACCATATATTTT
CAISEGTGQSGNTIYF
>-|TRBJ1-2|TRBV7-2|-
TGTGCCAGCAGCTTATCGGCCCCCTTGCACTATGGCTACACCTTC
CASSLSAPLHYGYTF
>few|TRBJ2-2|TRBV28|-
TGTGCCAGCAGTTTCGGGGGAGGGGAGCTGTTTTTT
CASSFGGGELFF
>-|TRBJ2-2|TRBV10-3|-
TGTGCCATCAAACCCGGGACCGGGGAGCTGTTTTTT
CAIKPGTGELFF
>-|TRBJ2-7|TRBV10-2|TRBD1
TGCGCCAGCAGCCAGGGACAGGCCTACGAGCAGTACTTC
CASSQGQAYEQYF
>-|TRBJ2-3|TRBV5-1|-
TGCGCCAGCAGCCCCGACACAGATACGCAGTATTTT
CASSPDTDTQYF
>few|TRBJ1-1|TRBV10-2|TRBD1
TGCGCCAGCAGTGAGAAGGGGGCGGTCACTGAAGCTTTCTTT
CASSEKGAVTEAFF
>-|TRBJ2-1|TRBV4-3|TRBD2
TGCGCCAGCAGCCCGGGACTAGCTTACAATGAGCAGTTCTTC
CASSPGLAYNEQFF
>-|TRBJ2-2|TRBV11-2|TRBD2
TGTGCCAGCAGCTTAGGTGTTAGCGGGGGGGGTCAGAACACCGGGGAGCTGTTTTTT
CASSLGVSGGGQNTGELFF
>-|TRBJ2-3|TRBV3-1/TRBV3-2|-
TGTGCCAGCAGCCAAGGTGGCAGCTCGACCACAGATACGCAGTATTTT
CASSQGGSSTTDTQYF
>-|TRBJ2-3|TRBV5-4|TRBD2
TGTGCCAGCAGCTCCCGAGCGGGGGGGCCCGCAGATACGCAGTATTTT
CASSSRAGGPADTQYF
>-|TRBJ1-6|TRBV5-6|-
TGTGCCAGCAGCTTAGGAACTGATTCACCCCTCCACTTT
CASSLGTDSPLHF